These 16 T cell receptor beta chains originate from one sample sequenced in a study of identical twins. MiXCR was run by TCRdb on the 5' RACE reads, yielding one entry per CDR3 protein. Of under 250,000 distinct CDR3 sequences listed, 7.5% are singletons. This sample also appeared in a second study, on yellow fever vaccine responses in identical twins.

The source material was CD8+ T cells sorted from blood. These TCRs come from a woman younger than 30 in good health.

This clonotype turned up a few times. The chain couples TRBV5-1 to TRBJ2-4; TRBD2 might be the D (5 bases). The length of the CDR3 is 15 residues. Germline V gives CDR1 SGHRS, CDR2 YFSETQ. Between the trimmed V and J ends, which lost 2 bases and 0 bases, there was a span of 9 bases. CDR3 in DNA: TGCGCCAGCAGCTTCGGGGAACTAGCCAAAAACATTCAGTACTTC. Translated: CASSFGELAKNIQYF.

V usage is TRBV7-9 and J usage is TRBJ2-2; possibly TRBD1 or TRBD2 for D (5 bases each). Germline V CDR1 and CDR2: SEHNR, FQNEAQ (reference sequence). The CDR3 length is 17 residues. Trimming cost V 5 bases and J 0 bases, with 16 bases left between them. The CDR3 nucleotides are TGTGCCAGCAGCCCCCGGCTGGGGGTAACGAACACCGGGGAGCTGTTTTTT. It codes for CASSPRLGVTNTGELFF.

The genes are TRBV18 and TRBJ2-7, with TRBD1 identical over 7 bases. The germline V gene encodes CDR1 KGHSH and CDR2 LQKENI. The V gene end was trimmed by 5 bases and the J gene end by 4 bases; junction bases not matched to a gene: 8. The CDR3 has 14 amino acids. The CDR3 DNA reads as TGTGCCAGCTCATCGCCGGGACAGCTGTACGAGCAGTACTTC. It is translated as CASSSPGQLYEQYF.

The chain employs TRBV7-9 and TRBJ1-1; D is uncertain. Germline assignment: CDR1 SEHNR and CDR2 FQNEAQ (reference sequence). V lost 5 bases and J lost 0, with 13 bases in between. The length of the CDR3 is 15 residues. DNA of the CDR3: TGTGCCAGCAGCGGACGAGACCTTATGAACACTGAAGCTTTCTTT. Amino acids: CASSGRDLMNTEAFF.

This clonotype was seen a handful of times. The rearrangement links TRBV24-1 to TRBJ2-1; no firm D call. Trimming stripped 2 bases from V and 0 bases from J, with 7 bases between. Germline loops: CDR1 KGHDR, CDR2 SFDVKD. The CDR3 covers 15 residues. Written as DNA, the CDR3 is TGTGCCACCAGTGATTACCCGAGCTCCTACAATGAGCAGTTCTTC. Amino acids: CATSDYPSSYNEQFF.

This clonotype occurred a few times. For the CDR3, the DNA is TGTGCCAGCAGTTTAGCGCGACACCACTCCTACAATGAGCAGTTCTTC. It translates to CASSLARHHSYNEQFF. The J gene is TRBJ2-1, the V gene TRBV12-3 or TRBV12-4; no reliable D call. With 0 bases removed from V and 0 bases from J, the gap between germline ends came to 9 bases. The CDR3 consists of 16 residues.

This clonotype was detected many times. The rearrangement links TRBV12-3 or TRBV12-4 to TRBJ2-1; D remains ambiguous. The length of the CDR3 is 11 residues. Trimming cost V 3 bases and J 6 bases, with 3 bases left between them. The CDR3 region has the DNA TGTGCCAGCAGTTTTGTCAATGAGCAGTTCTTC. Translation: CASSFVNEQFF.

This clonotype was counted a few times. This chain links TRBV9 with TRBJ2-7; D is tentatively TRBD1 or TRBD2 (7 bases each). Trimming removed 3 bases at V and 1 base at J, with 11 bases between. Germline V gene sequence: CDR1 SGDLS, CDR2 YYNGEE. The CDR3 runs 14 residues. CDR3: CASSAGGQSYEQYF. In DNA form, the CDR3 reads TGTGCCAGCAGCGCGGGGGGACAGTCCTACGAGCAGTACTTC.

The J gene is TRBJ2-1, the V gene TRBV20-1, with TRBD2 identical over 13 bases. Germline CDR1 reads DFQATT; CDR2 reads SNEGSKA (reference sequence). The CDR3 is made up of 17 amino acids. The V segment lost 4 bases and the J segment 3 bases; nucleotides outside the gene matches: 9. In DNA form, the CDR3 reads TGCAGTGCTACCCTGATGACTAGCGGGGGGAACTACAATGAGCAGTTCTTC. Its translation: CSATLMTSGGNYNEQFF.

The rearrangement uses TRBV9 and TRBJ1-2; D unclear. CDR3 length equals 14 residues. Germline CDR1 and CDR2: SGDLS and YYNGEE. Trimming left V 0 bases short and J 4 bases short, with 10 bases between. The CDR3 DNA sequence: TGTGCCAGCAGCGTAGGTTCGGGCATCTATGGCTACACCTTC. Residues: CASSVGSGIYGYTF.

This clonotype was observed a few times. The chain recombines TRBV6-5 with TRBJ2-2; no clear D. The germline V gene encodes CDR1 MNHEY and CDR2 SVGAGI. Trimming pared 7 bases from V and 6 bases from J, leaving 9 bases between. The CDR3 length is 12 residues. DNA of the CDR3: TGTGCCAGCATCGCTCTAGCCGGGGAGCTGTTTTTT. It codes for CASIALAGELFF.

The rearrangement uses TRBV29-1 and TRBJ2-1; 9 bases agree with TRBD2. Germline V lookup: CDR1 SQVTM, CDR2 ANQGSEA. The CDR3 has 16 amino acids. J gave up 3 bases and V 1 base, and 7 bases lay outside the gene matches. Here the CDR3 reads CSVEGLAEWDYNEQFF. CDR3 bases: TGCAGCGTTGAAGGACTAGCGGAGTGGGACTACAATGAGCAGTTCTTC.

The chain carries TRBV20-1 and TRBJ1-3; 7 bases match TRBD1. The trim removed 2 bases at V and 0 bases at J, leaving 7 bases unmatched. Germline CDR1 reads DFQATT; CDR2 reads SNEGSKA (reference sequence). This CDR3 has 16 residues. CDR3 sequence reads: CSARLRDRFSGNTIYF. CDR3 DNA: TGCAGTGCTAGACTAAGGGACAGATTCTCTGGAAACACCATATATTTT.

V usage is TRBV6-4 and J usage is TRBJ2-7, with TRBD1 identical over 9 bases. CDR1 is MRHNA and CDR2 is SNTAGT in the germline V gene. The V and J ends lost 3 bases and 5 bases, in that order; junction bases with no gene match: 8. This CDR3 has 15 amino acids. As DNA, the CDR3 is TGTGCCAGCAGTGAAGGTCTGGGACAGGGAAACGAGCAGTACGTC. It specifies CASSEGLGQGNEQYV.

In its sample, this clonotype was seen a few times. The chain carries TRBV2 and TRBJ2-7, with 8 bases identical to TRBD1. After removal of 5 bases from V and 2 bases from J, the junction contained 5 bases not matched to a gene. Germline V lookup: CDR1 SNHLY, CDR2 FYNNEI. The CDR3 runs 14 residues. As DNA, the CDR3 is TGTGCCAGCAGTCACAGGGGGGAAACCTACGAGCAGTACTTC. Translated, it gives CASSHRGETYEQYF.

This clonotype occurred many times. The chain employs TRBV29-1 and TRBJ1-3, with D unresolved. Germline V gives CDR1 SQVTM, CDR2 ANQGSEA. Trimming took off 6 bases at V and 4 bases at J, with 16 bases between the two ends. CDR3 length: 14 residues. DNA of the CDR3: TGCAGCGTCAAACCGTTGAAGTCGGGAAACACCATATATTTT. It yields the protein CSVKPLKSGNTIYF.